Included here is one TCR beta chain sequence, with context. Its antigen is currently unknown. Genomic DNA from each subset was divided evenly over several immunoSEQ plates. Only in-frame clones appear in the TCRdb table, and some are missing; sequencing was by immunoSEQ multiplex PCR. The data show about a million clones, 77% seen once. Trimming took 7 bases from V and 7 from J; bases not matched to a gene: 5. Germline CDR1 MDHEN, CDR2 SYDVKM. The CDR3 runs 14 residues. The sample is drawn from a study of shared clonotypes between healthy human individuals. Notes on the study in general: Non-shared clonotypes displayed generation probabilities falling below those of clonotypes present in all four donors. Specimens sampled were limited to blood, with tissue repertoires likely differing.

This chain links TRBV28 with TRBJ2-3; TRBD2 aligns across 13 bases. The sequencing sample was made of memory CD4+ T cells from PBMCs. Subset given: CD45RA-negative fraction. The TCR was taken from a man aged 18 to 29 in good health. Some clones in this sample may be carry-over from other donors' samples. The CDR3 nucleotides are TGTGCCAGCAAAAGCGGGACTAGCGGGAATACGCAGTATTTT. This encodes CASKSGTSGNTQYF.